Sequencing of this T cell receptor beta chain was carried out in a study of T cell repertoires in cytomegalovirus infection. Study overall: Well-studied HLA-B-restricted epitopes and recently identified HLA-C-restricted epitopes of CMV were both used in the study. Based on public TCR beta signatures, there were indications of CMV infection and of a matching HLA type. Study conclusions and caveats: HLA-C-restricted CMV-specific TCR beta clonotypes prevailed in the ex vivo response.

As concerns this clonotype: Its target is not known.

The CDR3 consists of 14 residues. V dropped 5 bases and J dropped 6 bases, with 16 bases sitting between them. The germline V gene encodes CDR1 MNHEY and CDR2 SMNVEV (reference sequence). TCRdb fed the reads into MiXCR, producing one record per CDR3 protein. The sample consists of approximately 910,000 distinct CDR3 sequences, roughly 30% of them appearing once. The rearrangement links TRBV27 to TRBJ2-5; D possibly uses TRBD1 or TRBD2 (6 bases each). The sequence was obtained from a human donor in good health (CMV status not recorded). Some clones in this sample may be carry-over from other donors' samples. The source was cultured CD8+ T cells from PBMCs, collected from culture after CMV antigen stimulation. The DNA of the CDR3 is TGTGCCAGCAGTCGAGACATGGGGGGCAAGACCCAGTACTTC. It translates to CASSRDMGGKTQYF.